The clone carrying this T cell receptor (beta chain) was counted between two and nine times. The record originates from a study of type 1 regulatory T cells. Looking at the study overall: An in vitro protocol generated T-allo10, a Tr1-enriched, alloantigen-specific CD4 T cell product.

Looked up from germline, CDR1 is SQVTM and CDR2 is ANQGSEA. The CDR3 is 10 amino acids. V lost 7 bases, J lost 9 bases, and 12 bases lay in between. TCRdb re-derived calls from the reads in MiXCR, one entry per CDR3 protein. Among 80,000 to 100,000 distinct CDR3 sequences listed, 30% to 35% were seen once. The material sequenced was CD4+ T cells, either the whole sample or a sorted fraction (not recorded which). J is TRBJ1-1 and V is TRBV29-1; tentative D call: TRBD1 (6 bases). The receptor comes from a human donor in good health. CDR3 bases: TGCAGCGAAGGACAGCTTCAAGCTTTCTTT. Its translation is CSEGQLQAFF.